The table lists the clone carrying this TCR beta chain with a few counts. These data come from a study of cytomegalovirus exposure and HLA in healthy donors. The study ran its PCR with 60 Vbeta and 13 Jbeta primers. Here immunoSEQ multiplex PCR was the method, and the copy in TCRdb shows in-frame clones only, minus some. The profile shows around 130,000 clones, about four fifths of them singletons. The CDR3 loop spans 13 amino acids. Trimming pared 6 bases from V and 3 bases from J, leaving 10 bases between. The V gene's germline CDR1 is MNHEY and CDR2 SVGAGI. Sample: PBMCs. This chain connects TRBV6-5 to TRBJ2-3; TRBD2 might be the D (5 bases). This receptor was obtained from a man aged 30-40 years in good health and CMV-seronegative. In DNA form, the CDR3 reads TGTGCCAGCAGGAGGGATCCTACAGATACGCAGTATTTT. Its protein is CASRRDPTDTQYF.